This T cell receptor (beta chain) appears in the sequencing data of a study of T cell changes during pregnancy in multiple sclerosis. The germline V gene has CDR1 MGHRA and CDR2 YSYEKL. V lost 8 bases and J 0 bases, leaving 11 bases between the germline ends. This CDR3 has 15 amino acids. Measured with immunoSEQ multiplex PCR; TCRdb has only the in-frame clones, and not every one. Seen here are almost 95,000 clones, about 92% observed once, and the top ten hold 1.5% to 1.9%. The rearrangement joins TRBV4-1 to TRBJ2-6, with a weak D call TRBD1 (6 bases). The TCR originated in a female donor with multiple sclerosis, enrolled in a pregnancy study. The sequencing here drew on peripheral blood, taken in the first trimester of pregnancy. CDR3 coding DNA: TGCGCCAGCGCTACAGGGCCCTCTGGGGCCAACGTCCTGACTTTC. Amino acids: CASATGPSGANVLTF.